Below are 16 T cell receptor beta chains sequenced from a single sample in a study of beta chain features in type 1 diabetes. For these receptors, no antigen is known. Investigators reverse transcribed all isolated RNA, so they sequenced expressed TCRB transcripts. Repertoires were generated with immunoSEQ multiplex PCR, while TCRdb's copy carries only in-frame clones and drops some. Seen here are tens of thousands of clones, 49% observed once, and the top ten hold 0.65% to 0.85%. Broader study findings: In all four CD4+ subsets, TCRB CDR3 length was significantly, moderately reduced in type 1 diabetes.

The sequenced sample consisted of central memory CD4+ T cells from blood. The receptors were sampled from a man aged 25 to 45 with type 1 diabetes.

Here the CDR3 DNA reads TGTGCCAGCAGCTTAGGCCCTAGCGGGGACGGGTTCTTC. Translated, it gives CASSLGPSGDGFF. The chain links TRBV7-2 to TRBJ2-1; TRBD2 matches at 9 bases. The CDR3 length is 13 residues. J was trimmed by 15 bases and V by 1 base; bases with no gene match: 7. Germline V lookup: CDR1 SGHTA, CDR2 FQGNSA.

This clone was counted only a few times. The J gene is TRBJ1-5, the V gene TRBV28; tentative D call: TRBD1 (5 bases). Looked up from germline, CDR1 is MDHEN and CDR2 is SYDVKM. CDR3 length: 16 residues. Trimming removed 6 bases at V and 6 bases at J, with 21 bases between. DNA for the CDR3: TGTGCCAGCAGGGAGACTGGGGGGGTCTTGGTTCAGCCCCAGCATTTT. It yields the protein CASRETGGVLVQPQHF. Supplemented by reference TRBV28 and TRBJ1-5, the full variable domain reads DVKVTQSSRYLVKRTGEKVFLECVQDMDHENMFWYRQDPGLGLRLIYFSYDVKMKEKGDIPEGYSVSREKKERFSLILESASTNQTSMYLCASRETGGVLVQPQHFGDGTRLSIL.

The chain recombines TRBV10-3 with TRBJ2-1; 7 nucleotides match TRBD2. This CDR3 has 13 residues. Germline CDR1 reads ENHRY; CDR2 reads SYGVKD. With V trimmed by 4 bases and J by 8 bases, 5 bases remained unmatched. CDR3 bases: TGTGCCATCAGTGGAGGACGGGGGGATGAGCAGTTCTTC. Translated, it gives CAISGGRGDEQFF.

The V call is TRBV5-4, the J call TRBJ1-1; D might be TRBD1 (6 bases). CDR1 is SGHNT and CDR2 is YYREEE in the germline V gene (reference sequence). The germline V and J ends were trimmed by 0 bases and 0 bases, with 15 bases remaining between them. The CDR3 runs 17 residues. CDR3 DNA: TGTGCCAGCAGCTTGGACAGGGCAGGGGTTTTGAACACTGAAGCTTTCTTT. This gives the protein CASSLDRAGVLNTEAFF.

The chain uses TRBV7-2 and TRBJ2-1; D is unclear. This CDR3 is 14 amino acids long. The germline V gene has CDR1 SGHTA and CDR2 FQGNSA. The V gene lost 3 bases and the J gene lost 7 bases, with 13 bases spanning the gap. The CDR3 nucleotides are TGTGCCAGCAGCTTGGCAGGCCAATGGAATGAGCAGTTCTTC. This gives the protein CASSLAGQWNEQFF.

V gene TRBV30 combines with J gene TRBJ2-7; a possible D gene is TRBD2 (6 bases). This CDR3 has 13 residues. Between the trimmed V and J ends, which lost 3 bases and 13 bases, there was a span of 22 bases. The V gene's germline CDR1 is GTSNPN and CDR2 SVGIG (reference sequence). The CDR3 nucleotides are TGTGCCTGGAGCGCAGCAACCGGGACTCCTGGATACTTC. Translation gives CAWSAATGTPGYF.

This chain connects TRBV5-4 to TRBJ2-7, with D perhaps TRBD1 (6 bases). CDR1 and CDR2 from the germline V gene are SGHNT and YYREEE (reference sequence). Trimming removed 2 bases from V and 0 bases from J, with 9 bases in between. The CDR3 has 14 amino acids. CDR3 sequence: CASSFDRSSYEQYF. The CDR3 DNA reads as TGTGCCAGCAGCTTTGACAGGAGCTCCTACGAGCAGTACTTC.

The chain links TRBV5-1 to TRBJ2-3, with D maybe TRBD1 (5 bases). Trimming pared 0 bases from V and 4 bases from J, leaving 6 bases between. The CDR3 runs to 13 residues. Germline values: CDR1 SGHRS, CDR2 YFSETQ. This CDR3 is CASSLGQSDTQYF. CDR3 coding DNA: TGCGCCAGCAGCTTGGGACAGTCAGATACGCAGTATTTT.

The rearrangement uses TRBV30 and TRBJ2-3; D is perhaps TRBD2 (5 bases). The CDR3 runs to 11 residues. Germline CDR1 and CDR2: GTSNPN and SVGIG (reference sequence). Trimming took 2 bases from V and 12 from J, leaving 12 bases between them. CDR3 sequence reads: CAWSSRRAQYF. CDR3 coding DNA: TGTGCCTGGAGTTCCCGGCGGGCTCAGTATTTT.

Regarding this clone: The sample holds other DNA sequences that translate to the same CDR3. The chain uses TRBV4-2 and TRBJ2-1; D unresolved. CDR3 length equals 15 residues. Germline V gene sequence: CDR1 LGHNA, CDR2 YNFKEQ. Trimming stripped 0 bases from V and 3 bases from J, with 9 bases between. The CDR3 DNA follows: TGTGCCAGCAGCCAAGACTCGGGTAGCTACAATGAGCAGTTCTTC. Translated: CASSQDSGSYNEQFF.

The J gene is TRBJ2-7, the V gene TRBV10-2, with D perhaps matching TRBD2 (6 bases). Trimming left V 0 bases short and J 9 bases short, with 12 bases between. CDR1 is WSHSY and CDR2 is SAAADI in the germline V gene. The CDR3 is 13 residues long. CDR3 in DNA: TGCGCCAGCAGTGAGTCCCCGGGGGTCGGGCAGTACTTC. This codes for CASSESPGVGQYF.

The chain is built from TRBV29-1 and TRBJ1-1; 7 bases agree with TRBD1. Germline V CDR1 and CDR2: SQVTM, ANQGSEA. V lost 7 bases and J lost 0; bases outside the gene matches: 8. This CDR3 has 14 amino acids. CDR3 region: CSGRQGGMNTEAFF. In DNA, the CDR3 is TGCAGCGGTCGACAGGGAGGTATGAACACTGAAGCTTTCTTT.

This clone has a handful of counts. The chain carries TRBV7-9 and TRBJ1-2; no definite D call. Trimming took off 6 bases at V and 3 bases at J, with 14 bases between the two ends. The CDR3 runs 14 residues. Germline CDR1 reads SEHNR; CDR2 reads FQNEAQ (reference sequence). CDR3 in amino acids: CASRRTGSDYGYTF. The CDR3 bases are TGTGCCAGCAGACGAACGGGGAGCGACTATGGCTACACCTTC.

This clone occurred a few times. The gene calls are TRBV7-2 and TRBJ2-7; D gene ambiguous. Germline V lookup: CDR1 SGHTA, CDR2 FQGNSA. V lost 2 bases, J lost 6 bases, and 11 bases lay in between. The CDR3 is made up of 13 amino acids. DNA of the CDR3: TGTGCCAGCAGCTTACCTACCCTACGCGAGCAGTACTTC. As protein: CASSLPTLREQYF.

The gene calls are TRBV30 and TRBJ1-2; D remains unclear. The germline V gene has CDR1 GTSNPN and CDR2 SVGIG (reference sequence). The V end lost 0 bases, the J end lost 5 bases, and 10 bases lay between the germline ends. CDR3 size: 13 residues. CDR3 nucleotides: TGTGCCTGGAGTGTACAAGGAGGGTATGGCTACACCTTC. Amino acid sequence: CAWSVQGGYGYTF.

There are a few counts of this clone. The J gene is TRBJ2-1, the V gene TRBV28; 11 bases line up with TRBD2. The CDR3 loop spans 16 amino acids. The germline gives CDR1 MDHEN, CDR2 SYDVKM. Unmatched junction bases numbered 8, after V lost 6 bases and J lost 4 bases. This CDR3 is CASRGPGLAVYNEQFF. CDR3 DNA: TGTGCCAGCAGGGGTCCGGGACTAGCGGTGTACAATGAGCAGTTCTTC.